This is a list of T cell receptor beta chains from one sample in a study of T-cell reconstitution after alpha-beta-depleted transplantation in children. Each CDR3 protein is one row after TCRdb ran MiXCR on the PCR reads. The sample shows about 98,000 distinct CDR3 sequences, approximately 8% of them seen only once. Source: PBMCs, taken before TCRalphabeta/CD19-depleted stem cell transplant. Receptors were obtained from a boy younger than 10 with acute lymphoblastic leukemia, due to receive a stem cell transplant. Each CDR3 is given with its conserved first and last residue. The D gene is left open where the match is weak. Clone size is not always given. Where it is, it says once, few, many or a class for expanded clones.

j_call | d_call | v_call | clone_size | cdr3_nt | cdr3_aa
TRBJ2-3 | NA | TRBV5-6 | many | TGTGCCAGCAGGGCACGGTGGGATACGCAGTATTTT | CASRARWDTQYF
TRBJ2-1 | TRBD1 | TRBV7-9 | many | TGTGCCAGCAGCTTAGTTTCCGGACAGGGGAAACACAATGAGCAGTTCTTC | CASSLVSGQGKHNEQFF
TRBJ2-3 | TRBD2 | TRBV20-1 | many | TGCAGTGCTAACCCCCGAAGCGGGGCTCACACAGATACGCAGTATTTT | CSANPRSGAHTDTQYF
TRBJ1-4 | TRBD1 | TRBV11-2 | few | TGTGCCAGCAGTTATAACAGGGGAACTAATGAAAAACTGTTTTTT | CASSYNRGTNEKLFF
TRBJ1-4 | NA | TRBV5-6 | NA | TGTGCCAGCAGTTATAGGGGAAATGAAAAACTGTTTTTT | CASSYRGNEKLFF
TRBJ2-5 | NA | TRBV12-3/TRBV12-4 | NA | TGTGCCAGCAGTCTAAGCGGGCCCACCGGCGAGACCCAGTACTTC | CASSLSGPTGETQYF
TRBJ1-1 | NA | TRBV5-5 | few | TGTTCCAGCAGCCCCGGCCCCGCGGGGGGGGAAGCTTTCTTT | CSSSPGPAGGEAFF
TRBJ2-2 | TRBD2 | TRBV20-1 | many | TGCAGTGCTGAACACCGGGAGAAAAACTGGGGAGGGACCGGGGAGCTGTTTTTT | CSAEHREKNWGGTGELFF
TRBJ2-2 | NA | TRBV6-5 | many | TGTGCCAGCAGTTACATACAGGGCTCTACCGGGGAGCTGTTTTTT | CASSYIQGSTGELFF
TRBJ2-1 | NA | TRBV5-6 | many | TGTGCCACCATGGGGCAGGCCGCAAGCTCCTACAATGAGCAGTTCTTC | CATMGQAASSYNEQFF
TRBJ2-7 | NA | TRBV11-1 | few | TGTGCCAGCAGCTTACTCAGGGTCCACGAGCAGTACTTC | CASSLLRVHEQYF
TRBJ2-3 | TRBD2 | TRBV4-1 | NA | TGCGCCAGCAGCCACCCAAGCGGGGGCACAGATACGCAGTATTTT | CASSHPSGGTDTQYF
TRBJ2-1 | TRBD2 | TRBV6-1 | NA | TGTGCCAGCACCTCCGCTGTAGGAGCGGGGGCACTATACAATGAGCAGTTCTTC | CASTSAVGAGALYNEQFF
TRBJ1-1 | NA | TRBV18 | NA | TGTGCCAGCTCACTACAAGTCGGGGAGGGGCCCTGGGGCACTGAAGCTTTCTTT | CASSLQVGEGPWGTEAFF
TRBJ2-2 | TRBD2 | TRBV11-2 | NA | TGTGCCAGCAGCTGGTCCGGGACTAGTAACACCGGGGAGCTGTTTTTT | CASSWSGTSNTGELFF
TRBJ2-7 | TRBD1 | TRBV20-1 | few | TGCAGTGCCCCTTCGGGACAGGGCTACGAGCAGTACTTC | CSAPSGQGYEQYF
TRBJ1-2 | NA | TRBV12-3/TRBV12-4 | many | TGTGCCAGCAGTTTAGACGGTTTGGGCAGGGCCTATGGCTACACCTTC | CASSLDGLGRAYGYTF
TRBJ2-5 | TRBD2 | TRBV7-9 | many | TGTGCCAGCACCCGGGGGGATCGAGAGACCCAGTACTTC | CASTRGDRETQYF
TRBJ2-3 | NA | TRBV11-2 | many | TGTGCCAGCAGCCCGGGGGCAACCTTAATCACAGATACGCAGTATTTT | CASSPGATLITDTQYF
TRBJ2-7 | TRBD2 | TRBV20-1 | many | TGCAGTGCTAGAGATGGTACCAGCGGGGGGGATTCCTACGAGCAGTACTTC | CSARDGTSGGDSYEQYF
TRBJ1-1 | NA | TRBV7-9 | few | TGTGCCAGCAGCTTACGGGGCGTAGGGGGAGGCACTGAAGCTTTCTTT | CASSLRGVGGGTEAFF
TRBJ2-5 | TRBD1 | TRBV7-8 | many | TGTGCCAGCAGCTCAACAGGGGGCCGGGGGGAGACCCAGTACTTC | CASSSTGGRGETQYF
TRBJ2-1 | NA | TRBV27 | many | TGTGCCAGCAGTCGGGCGGGGAGCTCCTACAATGAGCAGTTCTTC | CASSRAGSSYNEQFF
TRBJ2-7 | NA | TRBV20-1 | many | TGCAGTGCTACGGGACGGAGCTCCTACGAGCAGTACTTC | CSATGRSSYEQYF
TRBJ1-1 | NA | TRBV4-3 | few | TGCGCCAGCAGCCAAGATGGGCGCAGCGGGGAAGCTTTCTTT | CASSQDGRSGEAFF
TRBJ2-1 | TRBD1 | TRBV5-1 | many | TGCGCCAGCAGCAAACGACAGGGCGGTTACAATGAGCAGTTCTTC | CASSKRQGGYNEQFF
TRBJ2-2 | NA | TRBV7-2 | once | TGTGCCAGCAGCTTAGTCAGGACCGGCCCCGGGGAGCTGTTTTTT | CASSLVRTGPGELFF
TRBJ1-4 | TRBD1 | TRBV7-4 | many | TGTGCCAGCAGCTTGCCGGGACAGGGGGCGCGAGGGCCCTTCACTAATGAAAAACTGTTTTTT | CASSLPGQGARGPFTNEKLFF
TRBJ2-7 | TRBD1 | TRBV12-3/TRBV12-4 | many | TGTGCCAGCAGTCCGACCCGACAGGGTCCCTACGAGCAGTACTTC | CASSPTRQGPYEQYF
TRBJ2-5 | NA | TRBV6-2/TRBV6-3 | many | TGTGCCAGCACCGAGGACCGGTGGGAGACCCAGTACTTC | CASTEDRWETQYF
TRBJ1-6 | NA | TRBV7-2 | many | TGTGCCAGCAGCTTGAGTTCTCCGGGACTTCGATCACCCCTCCACTTT | CASSLSSPGLRSPLHF
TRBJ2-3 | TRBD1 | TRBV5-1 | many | TGCGCCAGCAGGTTCCGCGGGACAGGGTACGCAGATACGCAGTATTTT | CASRFRGTGYADTQYF
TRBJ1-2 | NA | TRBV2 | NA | TGTGCCAGCAACAACACCCCCCGGGGCGGCTATGGCTACACCTTC | CASNNTPRGGYGYTF
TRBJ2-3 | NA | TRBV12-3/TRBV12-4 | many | TGTGCCAGCAGTTTTATTGTGGGCACAGATACGCAGTATTTT | CASSFIVGTDTQYF
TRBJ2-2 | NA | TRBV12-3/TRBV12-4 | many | TGTGCCAGCAGTTTAGGGGAGAACACCGGGGAGCTGTTTTTT | CASSLGENTGELFF
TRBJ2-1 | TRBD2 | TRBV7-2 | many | TGTGCCAGCAGCCCTAGTGGGGGGGCCTACAATGAGCAGTTCTTC | CASSPSGGAYNEQFF
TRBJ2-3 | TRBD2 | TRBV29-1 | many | TGCAGCGTTGCCCTAGCGGGACGCACAGATACGCAGTATTTT | CSVALAGRTDTQYF
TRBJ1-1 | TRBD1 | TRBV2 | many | TGTGCCAGCAGTCGGACAGGGGTGAACACTGAAGCTTTCTTT | CASSRTGVNTEAFF
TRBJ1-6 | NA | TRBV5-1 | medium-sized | TGCGCCAGCAGCTTGAGCTGGGACCCCTTTTCACCCCTCCACTTT | CASSLSWDPFSPLHF
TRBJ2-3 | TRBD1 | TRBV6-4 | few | TGTGCCAGCAGTGACTCGACAGGGCCAGATACGCAGTATTTT | CASSDSTGPDTQYF
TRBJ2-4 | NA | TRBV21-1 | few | TGTGCCAGCAGCCACTTTAAAACGGGACAAATAGCCAAAAACATTCAGTACTTC | CASSHFKTGQIAKNIQYF
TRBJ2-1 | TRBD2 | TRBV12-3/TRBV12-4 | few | TGTGCCAGCACCGAGGGGGGGACTAGCTCCTCTGGGGGCAATGAGCAGTTCTTC | CASTEGGTSSSGGNEQFF
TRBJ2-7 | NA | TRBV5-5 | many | TGTGCCAGCAGCTATGACCGCTACGAGCAGTACTTC | CASSYDRYEQYF
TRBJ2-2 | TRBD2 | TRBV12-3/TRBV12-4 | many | TGTGCCAGCAGTAGAACTCGCGGGAGCACCGGGGAGCTGTTTTTT | CASSRTRGSTGELFF
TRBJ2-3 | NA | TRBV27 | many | TGTGCCAGCAAGACATGGGATACGCAGTATTTT | CASKTWDTQYF
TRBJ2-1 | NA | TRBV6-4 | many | TGTGCCAGCAGTGACACGGCAGGCGACTACAATGAGCAGTTCTTC | CASSDTAGDYNEQFF
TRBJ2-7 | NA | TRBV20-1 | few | TGCAGTGCTAGGGGCAAGTACGAGCAGTACTTC | CSARGKYEQYF
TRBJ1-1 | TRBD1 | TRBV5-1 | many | TGCGCCAGCAGCTTTACAGGGGGAGTGAACACTGAAGCTTTCTTT | CASSFTGGVNTEAFF
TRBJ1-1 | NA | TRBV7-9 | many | TGTGCCAGCAGCATCAGAGTTACTGAAGCTTTCTTT | CASSIRVTEAFF
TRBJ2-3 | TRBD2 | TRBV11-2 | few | TGTGCCAGCGGGGGACTAGCGGGGAATCGGAATCTAGATACGCAGTATTTT | CASGGLAGNRNLDTQYF
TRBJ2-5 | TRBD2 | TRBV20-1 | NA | TGCAGTGCCTTTCAATCGGGGGGGCGAGAGACCCAGTACTTC | CSAFQSGGRETQYF
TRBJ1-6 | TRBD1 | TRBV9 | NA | TGTGCCAGCAGCGTCCGGGACAGCAGATTTAATTCACCCCTCCACTTT | CASSVRDSRFNSPLHF
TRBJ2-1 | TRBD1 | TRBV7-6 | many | TGTGCCAGCAGGCGGACAGGGACCGGTGAGCAGTTCTTC | CASRRTGTGEQFF
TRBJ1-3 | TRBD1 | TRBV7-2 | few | TGTGCCAGCAGCTTGGACAGGGGCTCTGGAAACACCATATATTTT | CASSLDRGSGNTIYF
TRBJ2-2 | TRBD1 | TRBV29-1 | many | TGCAGCGTCCAAGGACAGGGGAACACCGGGGAGCTGTTTTTT | CSVQGQGNTGELFF
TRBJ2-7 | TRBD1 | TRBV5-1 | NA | TGCGCCAGCAGCCACACCGGACAGGGCTCCTACGAGCAGTACTTC | CASSHTGQGSYEQYF
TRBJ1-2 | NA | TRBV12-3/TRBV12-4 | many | TGTGCCAGCGGGCCAGGACCAATTTATGGCTACACCTTC | CASGPGPIYGYTF